The 6 T cell receptor beta chains below come from one sample, sequenced in a study of blood T cells in healthy people across ages. Then a second PCR, running roughly 7 to 11 cycles, was carried out with a sample-barcoded 5' primer and a J-beta primer mix. Using its own MiXCR run on the 5' RACE reads, TCRdb lists one record per CDR3 protein. The sample has about 930,000 distinct CDR3 sequences, just under 30% seen once. The data were also submitted as part of a second study, on T cells of mothers and their children.

Source material: blood. The receptors here all came from a woman between 35 and 50 years old in good health.

This clonotype showed up many times. The J gene is TRBJ1-4, the V gene TRBV6-6, with a tentative D call TRBD1 (5 bases). V was pared by 7 bases and J by 7 bases, with 16 bases between. Germline CDR1 MNHNY, CDR2 SVGAGI (reference sequence). The CDR3 runs to 14 residues. CDR3 sequence reads: CASTIKWTSEKLFF. In nucleotides, the CDR3 is TGTGCCAGCACCATAAAATGGACAAGTGAAAAACTGTTTTTT.

This clonotype was counted ten times or more. The V and J genes are TRBV6-5 and TRBJ1-2; D remains unclear. Trimming shortened V by 0 bases and J by 5 bases, and 7 bases separated the two germline ends. CDR3 length equals 13 residues. The germline gives CDR1 MNHEY, CDR2 SVGAGI. The CDR3 region has the DNA TGTGCCAGCAGTTACTCAGCCACATATGGCTACACCTTC. This gives the protein CASSYSATYGYTF.

This clonotype has ten or more counts. The chain uses TRBV29-1 and TRBJ2-7; D unclear. The CDR3 has 13 residues. The ends were cut back, 4 bases at V and 2 bases at J, with 12 bases in the middle. Germline loops: CDR1 SQVTM, CDR2 ANQGSEA. The CDR3 DNA is TGCAGCGTTGTTCCCTTGGCAGCCTACGAGCAGTACTTC. Its protein is CSVVPLAAYEQYF.

This clonotype was detected ten times or more. The gene calls are TRBV7-3 and TRBJ2-1; D is unclear. Germline loops: CDR1 SGHTA, CDR2 FQGTGA. This CDR3 spans 13 amino acids. V lost 1 base, J lost 8 bases, and 9 bases lay in between. DNA for the CDR3: TGTGCCAGCAGCTTAAGTCAAGTAGATGAGCAGTTCTTC. Translating gives CASSLSQVDEQFF.

This clonotype was observed many times. This sequence joins TRBV7-3 and TRBJ2-5, with 9 bases identical to TRBD1. Unmatched junction bases numbered 10, after V lost 0 bases and J lost 5 bases. The CDR3 extends over 17 amino acids. Per germline, CDR1 SGHTA and CDR2 FQGTGA. The CDR3 DNA is TGTGCCAGCAGCTTAACGGGAGGACAGGGGATAGGGGAGACCCAGTACTTC. It yields the protein CASSLTGGQGIGETQYF.

This clonotype was seen a few times. The chain combines TRBV5-1 with TRBJ1-2; 10 positions agree with TRBD1. The CDR3 totals 13 residues. Trimming at V came to 5 bases and at J to 6 bases, leaving 4 bases not matched to a gene. Germline-derived CDR1 and CDR2 are SGHRS and YFSETQ. The CDR3 DNA reads as TGCGCCAGCAGGCGGACAGGGGGTCATGGCTACACCTTC. Its translation is CASRRTGGHGYTF.